This T cell receptor (beta chain) emerged from a study of shared clonotypes between healthy human individuals. CDR1 SGHTA and CDR2 FQGNSA come from the germline V gene. The length of the CDR3 is 12 residues. The germline V and J ends were trimmed by 5 bases and 5 bases, with 9 bases remaining between them. General study results and limits: When naive CD4 clonotypes were compared across four donors, 5% to 5.5% were shared.

For this clone: Antigen unknown.

Assay: immunoSEQ multiplex PCR; the TCRdb copy retains only in-frame clones and omits some. The sample lists approximately 2.5 million clones, approximately 94% occurring once. This sequence originates from a young man in good health. Source material: naive CD4+ T cells sorted from blood. Regarding subset: CD45RA+ positively selected. The gene calls are TRBV7-2 and TRBJ1-2, with no clear D. As DNA, the CDR3 is TGTGCCAGCAGCGAACAGAGTTATGGCTACACCTTC. Translated: CASSEQSYGYTF.